Below are 2 T cell receptor beta chains sequenced from a single sample in a study of T cell repertoires in cytomegalovirus infection. Each CDR3 protein is one row after TCRdb ran MiXCR on the reads. The repertoire holds about 250,000 distinct CDR3 sequences, more than 15% seen once, with around 43% in the top ten. Sequences were obtained from CD8+ T cells from PBMCs. The receptor set was obtained from a human donor in good health (CMV status not recorded). Some clones in this sample may be carry-over from other donors' samples.

There are many counts of this clonotype. The V and J genes are TRBV27 and TRBJ2-3; perhaps D is TRBD1 or TRBD2 (5 bases each). V was pared by 2 bases and J by 4 bases, with 16 bases between. The CDR3 loop spans 16 amino acids. Germline V gene sequence: CDR1 MNHEY, CDR2 SMNVEV (reference sequence). This CDR3 reads CASSLTIDRGADTQYF. CDR3 sequence (DNA): TGTGCCAGCAGTTTAACTATCGACCGAGGGGCAGATACGCAGTATTTT.

The chain has TRBV29-1 and TRBJ2-1; 8 nucleotides align to TRBD1. The CDR3 has 14 residues. J gave up 3 bases and V 3 bases, and 4 bases lay outside the gene matches. Germline V gene data show CDR1 as SQVTM and CDR2 as ANQGSEA. The CDR3 reads CSVEDRAVYNEQFF. CDR3 bases: TGCAGCGTTGAGGACAGGGCGGTCTACAATGAGCAGTTCTTC.